This T cell receptor beta chain emerged from a study of OX40 agonist ivuxolimab in advanced cancers. As for the study in general: The dose of intravenous ivuxolimab that patients received every 2 weeks ranged from 0.01 to 10 mg/kg. Patients were under 90% male with ages about 20 to 79, mean approximately 58.

Trimming removed 4 bases at V and 1 base at J, with 16 bases between. The CDR3 spans 16 residues. Germline assignment: CDR1 LGHNA and CDR2 YNFKEQ. Method: immunoSEQ multiplex PCR; TCRdb's copy keeps in-frame clones and lacks some. The sample consists of 65,000 to 95,000 clones, around 82% of them appearing once. In regard to this clone: No antigen is known for it.

Findings of the study overall: On average, CD8+ T cells showed a greater number of expanded clones than CD4+.

This TCR was recovered from an adult with an advanced solid tumor such as melanoma, head and neck, liver or kidney cancer. The starting material was CD4+ or CD8+ T cells sorted from blood, obtained in a trial of the OX40 agonist ivuxolimab. The chain links TRBV4-2 to TRBJ2-5; TRBD2 might be the D (7 bases). The CDR3 DNA is TGTGCCAGCAGCCGGGCGGCGGGGGCGGTCCAAGAGACCCAGTACTTC. This gives the protein CASSRAAGAVQETQYF.